The 13 T cell receptor beta chains below all came from one sample that was sequenced in a study of cytomegalovirus exposure and HLA in healthy donors. Both 60 Vbeta primers and 13 Jbeta primers went into the PCR. Using immunoSEQ multiplex PCR, the repertoire was profiled, and TCRdb retains in-frame clones only, with some absent. The sample consists of some 190,000 clones, about 82% of them appearing once. The sample taken for sequencing was PBMCs. The receptors shown here come from a woman under 40 in good health and CMV-seronegative.

The chain carries TRBV7-8 and TRBJ2-2, with no clear D. This CDR3 is built from 13 residues. CDR1 is SGHVS, CDR2 FQNEAQ, per germline. The germline V and J ends were trimmed by 5 bases and 6 bases, with 10 bases remaining between them. The CDR3 DNA reads TGTGCCAGCAGCCCCAAATACTCCGGGGAGCTGTTTTTT. It codes for CASSPKYSGELFF. Based on the CDR3 plus reference TRBV7-8 and TRBJ2-2, the full variable domain is GAGVSQSPRYKVAKRGQDVALRCDPISGHVSLFWYQQALGQGPEFLTYFQNEAQLDKSGLPSDRFFAERPEGSVSTLKIQRTQQEDSAVYLCASSPKYSGELFFGEGSRLTVL.

V is TRBV7-9 and J is TRBJ2-2; D ambiguous. V was cut by 5 bases and J by 3 bases, with 13 bases left in between. Germline loops: CDR1 SEHNR, CDR2 FQNEAQ (reference sequence). This CDR3 contains 15 residues. Here the CDR3 reads CASSPTNSHTGELFF. In DNA form, the CDR3 reads TGTGCCAGCAGCCCCACGAACTCTCACACCGGGGAGCTGTTTTTT.

The CDR3 coding sequence is TGTGCCAGCAGTACCAGGGGTACTGAAGCTTTCTTT. Translation gives CASSTRGTEAFF. The rearrangement uses TRBV6-5 and TRBJ1-1, with D perhaps TRBD1 (6 bases). This CDR3 is 12 amino acids long. Trimming left V 5 bases short and J 5 bases short, with 9 bases between. Per the germline V gene, CDR1 is MNHEY and CDR2 is SVGAGI.

The chain uses TRBV6-5 and TRBJ2-5, with D perhaps matching TRBD1 (5 bases). Germline lookup yields CDR1 MNHEY and CDR2 SVGAGI. The CDR3 has 15 amino acids. V was trimmed by 6 bases and J by 2 bases, leaving 16 bases between them. CDR3 coding DNA: TGTGCCAGCAGGAACACCGACAGAGGTCAAGAGACCCAGTACTTC. It translates to CASRNTDRGQETQYF.

The rearrangement joins TRBV5-4 to TRBJ2-1; 9 positions match TRBD2. The junction had 11 bases not matched to a gene; V was cut back by 0 bases and J by 4 bases. The CDR3 consists of 18 residues. CDR1 is SGHNT, CDR2 YYREEE, per germline (reference sequence). The CDR3, as DNA: TGTGCCAGCAGCTTGGATCAGGCGGCGGGGGGGCGATACAATGAGCAGTTCTTC. It is translated as CASSLDQAAGGRYNEQFF.

The chain recombines TRBV15 with TRBJ2-7; 8 bases are a match to TRBD1. The CDR3 is 15 residues long. Per germline, CDR1 LNHNV and CDR2 YYDKDF (reference sequence). Trimming took 1 base from V and 2 from J; bases not matched to a gene: 4. The DNA of the CDR3 is TGTGCCACCAGCAGAGCGGGACAGGTAACCTACGAGCAGTACTTC. Translated, it gives CATSRAGQVTYEQYF.

CDR3 loop: CASSPGPSNQPQHF. For the CDR3, the DNA is TGTGCCAGCTCACCAGGCCCTAGCAATCAGCCCCAGCATTTT. V and J are TRBV18 and TRBJ1-5, with D unresolved. V was cut by 2 bases and J by 0 bases, with 5 bases left in between. Germline CDR1 and CDR2: KGHSH and LQKENI. CDR3 length: 14 residues.

The chain couples TRBV7-9 to TRBJ1-2; 9 bases align to TRBD1. The CDR3 length is 17 residues. V lost 6 bases, J lost 7 bases, and 18 bases stayed unmatched. Germline values: CDR1 SEHNR, CDR2 FQNEAQ (reference sequence). This CDR3 is CASSTPGQGLLRGGYTF. DNA for the CDR3: TGTGCCAGCAGTACTCCGGGACAGGGCCTACTCCGGGGTGGCTACACCTTC.

Remarks on this clone: Other DNA sequences in this specimen translate into the identical CDR3. The rearrangement uses TRBV5-1 and TRBJ1-3; D uncertain. CDR1 is SGHRS, CDR2 YFSETQ, per germline. V lost 0 bases, J lost 0 bases, and 4 bases lay in between. CDR3 size: 14 residues. The CDR3 protein is CASSLASSGNTIYF. In DNA form, the CDR3 reads TGCGCCAGCAGCTTGGCCTCCTCTGGAAACACCATATATTTT. Complete variable domain (other parts from reference TRBV5-1 and TRBJ1-3): KAGVTQTPRYLIKTRGQQVTLSCSPISGHRSVSWYQQTPGQGLQFLFEYFSETQRNKGNFPGRFSGRQFSNSRSEMNVSTLELGDSALYLCASSLASSGNTIYFGEGSWLTVV.

This clone was seen only once. The chain uses TRBV6-6 and TRBJ2-7; a weak D match, TRBD1 (5 bases). Germline CDR1 is MNHNY and CDR2 is SVGAGI (reference sequence). V lost 7 bases, J lost 6 bases, and 19 bases lay in between. The CDR3 length is 14 residues. The CDR3 region has the DNA TGTGCCAGCAAGTCGGGCAGGGTGGCTCTCGAGCAGTACTTC. It encodes CASKSGRVALEQYF.

The CDR3 DNA reads TGTGCCAGCAGTGGGACAGGGGGGATGGCTGAAAAACTGTTTTTT. Translated, it gives CASSGTGGMAEKLFF. The V and J genes are TRBV6-5 and TRBJ1-4, with 11 bases that match TRBD1. V lost 5 bases, J lost 7 bases, and 6 bases stayed unmatched. This CDR3 contains 15 residues. CDR1 and CDR2 (germline): MNHEY, SVGAGI.

The chain couples TRBV9 to TRBJ2-3; TRBD2 matches at 9 bases. CDR3 size: 16 residues. Trimming took 0 bases from V and 3 from J; bases not matched to a gene: 5. Germline V CDR1 and CDR2: SGDLS, YYNGEE. The CDR3 DNA sequence: TGTGCCAGCAGCGTAGGTGGTAGCGGGGGTACAGATACGCAGTATTTT. Residues: CASSVGGSGGTDTQYF.

This clone was seen a single time. The chain is built from TRBV11-2 and TRBJ1-3, with 10 bases lining up with TRBD1. V lost 3 bases and J lost 0; bases outside the gene matches: 8. There are 18 residues in the CDR3. Germline V gene lookup returns CDR1 SGHAT and CDR2 FQNNGV. CDR3 coding DNA: TGTGCCAGCAGCTTCGGGACAGGGGCTACGAGCTCTGGAAACACCATATATTTT. This gives the protein CASSFGTGATSSGNTIYF.